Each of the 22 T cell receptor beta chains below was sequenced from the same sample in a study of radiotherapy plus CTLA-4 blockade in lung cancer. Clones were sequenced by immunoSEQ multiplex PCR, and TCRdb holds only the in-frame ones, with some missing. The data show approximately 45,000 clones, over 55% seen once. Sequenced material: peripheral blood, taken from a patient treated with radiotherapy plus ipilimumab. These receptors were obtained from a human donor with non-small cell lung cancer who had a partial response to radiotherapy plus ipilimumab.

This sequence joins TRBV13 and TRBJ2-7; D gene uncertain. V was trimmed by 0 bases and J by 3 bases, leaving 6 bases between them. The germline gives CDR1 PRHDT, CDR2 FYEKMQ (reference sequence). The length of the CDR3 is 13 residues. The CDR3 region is CASSLGGNYEQYF. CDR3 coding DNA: TGTGCCAGCAGCTTAGGTGGCAACTACGAGCAGTACTTC.

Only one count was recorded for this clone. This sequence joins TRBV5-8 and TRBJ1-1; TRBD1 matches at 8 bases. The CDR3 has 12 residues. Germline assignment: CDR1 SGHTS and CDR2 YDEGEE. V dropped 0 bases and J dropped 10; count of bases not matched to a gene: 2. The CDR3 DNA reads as TGTGCCAGCAGCTTGGTGACAGGGGTAGCTTTCTTT. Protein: CASSLVTGVAFF.

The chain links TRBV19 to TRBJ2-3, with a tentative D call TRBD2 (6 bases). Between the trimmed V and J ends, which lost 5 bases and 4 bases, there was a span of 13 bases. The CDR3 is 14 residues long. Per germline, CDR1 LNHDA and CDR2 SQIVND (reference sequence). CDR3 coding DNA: TGTGCCAGTAGTCTAGGAGGGTTGGCAGATACGCAGTATTTT. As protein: CASSLGGLADTQYF.

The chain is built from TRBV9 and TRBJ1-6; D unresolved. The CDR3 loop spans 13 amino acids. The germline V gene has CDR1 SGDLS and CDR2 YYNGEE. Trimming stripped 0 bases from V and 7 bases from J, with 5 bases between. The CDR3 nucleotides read TGTGCCAGCAGCGTAGTTCTAAATTCACCCCTCCACTTT. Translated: CASSVVLNSPLHF.

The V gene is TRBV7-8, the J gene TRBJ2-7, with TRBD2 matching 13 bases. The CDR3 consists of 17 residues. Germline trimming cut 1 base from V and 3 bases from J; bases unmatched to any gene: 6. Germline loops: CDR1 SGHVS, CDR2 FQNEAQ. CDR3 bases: TGTGCCAGCAGCTTAGTCCCTAGGACTAGCGGGAGCTACGAGCAGTACTTC. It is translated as CASSLVPRTSGSYEQYF.

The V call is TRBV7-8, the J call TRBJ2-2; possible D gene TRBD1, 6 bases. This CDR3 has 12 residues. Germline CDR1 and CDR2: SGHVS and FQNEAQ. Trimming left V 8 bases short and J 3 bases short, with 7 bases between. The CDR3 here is CASEGDTGELFF. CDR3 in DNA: TGTGCCAGCGAGGGGGACACCGGGGAGCTGTTTTTT.

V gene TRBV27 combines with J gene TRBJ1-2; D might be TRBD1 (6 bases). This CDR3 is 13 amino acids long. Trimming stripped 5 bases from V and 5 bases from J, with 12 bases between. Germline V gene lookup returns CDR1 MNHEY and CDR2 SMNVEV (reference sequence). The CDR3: CASSPGQYYGYTF. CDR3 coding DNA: TGTGCCAGCAGTCCCGGACAGTATTATGGCTACACCTTC.

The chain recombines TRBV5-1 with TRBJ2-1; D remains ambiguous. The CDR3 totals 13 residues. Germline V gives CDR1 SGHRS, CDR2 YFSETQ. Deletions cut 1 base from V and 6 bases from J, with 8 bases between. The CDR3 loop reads CASSLTSANEQFF. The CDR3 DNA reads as TGCGCCAGCAGCTTGACGAGCGCCAATGAGCAGTTCTTC.

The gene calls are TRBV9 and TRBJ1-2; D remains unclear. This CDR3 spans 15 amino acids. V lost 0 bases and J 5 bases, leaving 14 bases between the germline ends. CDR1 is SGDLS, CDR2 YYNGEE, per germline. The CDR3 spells CASSVDPKVRYGYTF. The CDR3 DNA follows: TGTGCCAGCAGCGTAGATCCCAAGGTGAGGTATGGCTACACCTTC.

CDR3 sequence (DNA): TGTGCCAGCAGTTACTCCGGGTCCACAGATACGCAGTATTTT. Amino acid sequence: CASSYSGSTDTQYF. The V and J genes are TRBV6-5 and TRBJ2-3; D uncertain. Germline values: CDR1 MNHEY, CDR2 SVGAGI. V dropped 0 bases and J dropped 2 bases, with 6 bases sitting between them. The CDR3 runs 14 residues.

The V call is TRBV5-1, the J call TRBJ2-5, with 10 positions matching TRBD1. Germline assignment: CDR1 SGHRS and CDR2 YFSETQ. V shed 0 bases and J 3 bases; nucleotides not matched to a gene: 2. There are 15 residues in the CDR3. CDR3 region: CASSLGTGGEETQYF. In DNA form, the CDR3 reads TGCGCCAGCAGCTTGGGGACAGGGGGTGAAGAGACCCAGTACTTC.

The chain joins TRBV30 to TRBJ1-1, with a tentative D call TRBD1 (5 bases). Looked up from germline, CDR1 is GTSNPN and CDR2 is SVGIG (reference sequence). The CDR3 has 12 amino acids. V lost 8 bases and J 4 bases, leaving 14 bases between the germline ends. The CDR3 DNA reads TGTGCCACCCAGATCGGGGGCACTGAAGCTTTCTTT. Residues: CATQIGGTEAFF.

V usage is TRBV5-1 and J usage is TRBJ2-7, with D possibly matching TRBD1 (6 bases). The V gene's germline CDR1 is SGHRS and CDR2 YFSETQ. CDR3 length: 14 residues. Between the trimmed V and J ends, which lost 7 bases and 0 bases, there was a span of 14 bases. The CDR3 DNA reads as TGCGCCAGCGGAGACGGGGACACCTCCTACGAGCAGTACTTC. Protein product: CASGDGDTSYEQYF.

The CDR3 DNA follows: TGTGCCAGCTCACCGGGACAGAGCTTTGAAGCTTTCTTT. This encodes CASSPGQSFEAFF. The chain carries TRBV18 and TRBJ1-1; 7 bases agree with TRBD1. CDR3 size: 13 residues. CDR1 is KGHSH, CDR2 LQKENI, per germline. The V and J ends lost 3 bases and 7 bases, in that order; junction bases with no gene match: 5.

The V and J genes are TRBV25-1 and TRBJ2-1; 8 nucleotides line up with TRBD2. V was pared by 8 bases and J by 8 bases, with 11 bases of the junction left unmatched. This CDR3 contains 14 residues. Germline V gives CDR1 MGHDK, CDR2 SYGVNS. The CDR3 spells CASCSGTRVDEQFF. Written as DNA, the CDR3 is TGTGCCAGCTGCTCCGGGACTAGGGTCGATGAGCAGTTCTTC.

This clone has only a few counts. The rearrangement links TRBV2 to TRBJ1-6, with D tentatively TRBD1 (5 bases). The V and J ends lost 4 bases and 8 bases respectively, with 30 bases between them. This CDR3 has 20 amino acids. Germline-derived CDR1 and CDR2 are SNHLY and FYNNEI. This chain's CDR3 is CASSVFPPRGGAPGHSPLHF. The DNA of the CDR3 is TGTGCCAGCAGTGTCTTCCCTCCACGGGGAGGGGCCCCCGGCCATTCACCCCTCCACTTT.

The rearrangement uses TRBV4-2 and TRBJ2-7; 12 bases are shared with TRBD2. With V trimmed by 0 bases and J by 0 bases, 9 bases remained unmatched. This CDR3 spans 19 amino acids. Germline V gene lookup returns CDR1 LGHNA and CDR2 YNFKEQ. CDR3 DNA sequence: TGTGCCAGCAGCCAAGAGCGGGGGGGGACTAGCGGGTTCTCCTACGAGCAGTACTTC. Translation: CASSQERGGTSGFSYEQYF.

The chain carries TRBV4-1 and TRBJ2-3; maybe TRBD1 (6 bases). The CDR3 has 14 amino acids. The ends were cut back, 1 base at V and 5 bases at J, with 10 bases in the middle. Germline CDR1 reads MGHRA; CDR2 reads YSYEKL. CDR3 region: CASSQVQGRDTQYF. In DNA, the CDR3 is TGCGCCAGCAGCCAAGTACAGGGAAGAGATACGCAGTATTTT.

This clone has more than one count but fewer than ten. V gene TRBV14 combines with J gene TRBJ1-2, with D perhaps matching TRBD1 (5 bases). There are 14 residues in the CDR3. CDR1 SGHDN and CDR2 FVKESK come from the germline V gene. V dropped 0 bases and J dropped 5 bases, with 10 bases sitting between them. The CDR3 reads CASSQDGRDYGYTF. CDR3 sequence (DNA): TGTGCCAGCAGCCAAGACGGCAGGGATTATGGCTACACCTTC.

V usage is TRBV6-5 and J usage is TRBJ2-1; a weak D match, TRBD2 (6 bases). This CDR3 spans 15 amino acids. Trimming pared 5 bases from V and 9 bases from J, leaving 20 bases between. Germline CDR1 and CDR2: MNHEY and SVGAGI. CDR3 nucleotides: TGTGCCAGCAGTCGAGGAGGGAATTTAGCAGGTGAGCAGTTCTTC. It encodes CASSRGGNLAGEQFF.

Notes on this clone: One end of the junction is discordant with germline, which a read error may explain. The CDR3 DNA is TGTGCCAGAAGCCTTCCGATCCCAGACAGGAGGAACACTGAAGCTTCCTTT. Amino acid sequence: CARSLPIPDRRNTEASF. The V call is TRBV5-3, the J call TRBJ1-1, with a weak D call TRBD1 (6 bases). TRBV5-3 is classed as an ORF, of uncertain function. This CDR3 region has 17 residues.

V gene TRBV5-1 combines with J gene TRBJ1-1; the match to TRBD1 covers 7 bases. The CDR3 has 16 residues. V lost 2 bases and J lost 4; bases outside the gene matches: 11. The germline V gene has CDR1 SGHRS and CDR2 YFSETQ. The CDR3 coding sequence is TGCGCCAGCAGCTTCAATACAGGGGATGGGCGCACTGAAGCTTTCTTT. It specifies CASSFNTGDGRTEAFF. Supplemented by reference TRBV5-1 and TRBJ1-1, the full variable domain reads KAGVTQTPRYLIKTRGQQVTLSCSPISGHRSVSWYQQTPGQGLQFLFEYFSETQRNKGNFPGRFSGRQFSNSRSEMNVSTLELGDSALYLCASSFNTGDGRTEAFFGQGTRLTVV.